This TCR beta chain is drawn from a study of beta chain features in type 1 diabetes. This clone was counted between two and nine times. The sequenced template was cDNA made from the entire isolated RNA. Sequencing was performed with immunoSEQ multiplex PCR; in TCRdb, only in-frame clones are kept and a portion is missing. This repertoire shows about 230,000 clones, over 7.5% found once; its top ten account for about 0.03%. The CDR3 is 14 residues long. The V gene lost 6 bases and the J gene lost 0 bases, with 8 bases spanning the gap. In germline, CDR1 is KGHSH, CDR2 LQKENI. What was sequenced was naive CD4+ T cells from blood. The V gene is TRBV18, the J gene TRBJ1-4; D is uncertain. The sequence was obtained from a woman between 18 and 29 years old in good health. In DNA, the CDR3 is TGTGCCAGCTCGTCAGATTCAACTAATGAAAAACTGTTTTTT. Its translation is CASSSDSTNEKLFF. Together with reference TRBV18 and TRBJ1-4, the CDR3 gives the full variable domain: NAGVMQNPRHLVRRRGQEARLRCSPMKGHSHVYWYRQLPEEGLKFMVYLQKENIIDESGMPKERFSAEFPKEGPSILRIQQVVRGDSAAYFCASSSDSTNEKLFFGSGTQLSVL.